This TCR beta chain appears in the sequencing data of a study of shared clonotypes between healthy human individuals. Overall study context: The study used three CD4 naive, three CD4 memory, two CD8 naive and one CD8 memory plate per donor.

Study conclusions and caveats: Between a few donors, naive CD4 clonotypes were shared at a level of roughly 5.5%.

Running of the assay took place at deep level. Data came from immunoSEQ multiplex PCR; TCRdb stores just in-frame clones and leaves some out. The table records about 680,000 clones, roughly nine tenths of them present only once. Details on this clone: Its antigen is unknown. The junction departs from the called germline gene at one end, perhaps through a read error.

The CDR3 is made up of 14 amino acids. The germline gives CDR1 SQVTM, CDR2 ANQGSEA. Positive CCR7 selection of CD45RO-negative cells yielded the naive CD8 cells, and terminally differentiated effector memory CD45RA+ cells were excluded. The sequence derives from a man aged 25-45 years in good health. Sequencing was carried out using naive CD8+ T cells sorted from blood. V gene TRBV29-1 combines with J gene TRBJ2-1; 9 nucleotides line up with TRBD2. CDR3 sequence reads: CSVAGLASSNEQLF. For the CDR3, the DNA is TGCAGCGTTGCGGGACTAGCAAGTTCCAATGAGCAGCTCTTC.